This T cell receptor beta chain was obtained from a study of T cell responses to AZD1222 COVID-19 vaccine. Overall study: Second doses that came at about 4 or about 12 weeks were put together.

Libraries were prepared by immunoSEQ multiplex PCR; TCRdb keeps only in-frame clonotypes and omits some of them. The sample contains about 110,000 clones, about nine tenths of which appear only once. This clone was picked up one time. No antigen is known for it. The CDR3 spans 12 residues. The germline gives CDR1 SGHRS, CDR2 YFSETQ. Between the trimmed V and J ends, which lost 3 bases and 8 bases, there was a span of 8 bases. Study results and limitations: Clonal diversity may have been underestimated in mostly white British donors.

Sequences were derived from peripheral blood, sampled on day 0 of AZD1222 vaccination. The source is an adult in good health. The chain links TRBV5-1 to TRBJ1-4; D remains unclear. The CDR3 sequence: CASSYGGEKLFF. CDR3 bases: TGCGCCAGCAGCTACGGAGGGGAAAAACTGTTTTTT.